These 20 T cell receptor beta chains originate from one sample sequenced in a study of T cell responses to AZD1222 COVID-19 vaccine. Here immunoSEQ multiplex PCR was the method, and the copy in TCRdb shows in-frame clones only, minus some. The repertoire holds about 120,000 clones, with 80% to 90% as singletons. The input for sequencing was peripheral blood, taken on day 0 of AZD1222 vaccination. The source is an adult in good health.

V gene TRBV18 combines with J gene TRBJ2-7, with D perhaps TRBD2 (6 bases). The V end was cut by 5 bases, the J end by 1 base, with 9 bases between. Germline CDR1 is KGHSH and CDR2 is LQKENI. The CDR3 length is 13 residues. CDR3 sequence (DNA): TGTGCCAGCTCAGGGGGACTGTCCTACGAGCAGTACTTC. Its translation: CASSGGLSYEQYF.

This chain joins TRBV7-3 and TRBJ2-7; 11 bases align to TRBD2. V was clipped by 5 bases and J by 5 bases; unmatched bases: 2. The germline CDR1 and CDR2 sequences are SGHTA and FQGTGA. The CDR3 runs 13 residues. In DNA form, the CDR3 reads TGTGCCAGCAGCCCGGGACTAGCGGACGAGCAGTACTTC. Amino acid sequence: CASSPGLADEQYF. The full variable domain, its missing parts supplied by reference TRBV7-3 and TRBJ2-7, is GAGVSQTPSNKVTEKGKYVELRCDPISGHTALYWYRQSLGQGPEFLIYFQGTGAADDSGLPNDRFFAVRPEGSVSTLKIQRTERGDSAVYLCASSPGLADEQYFGPGTRLTVT.

The V call is TRBV10-3, the J call TRBJ2-7; D is perhaps TRBD2 (5 bases). Deletions cut 5 bases from V and 6 bases from J, with 17 bases between. This CDR3 has 14 residues. Germline lookup yields CDR1 ENHRY and CDR2 SYGVKD. CDR3 region: CAISTAPPRAEQYF. In nucleotides, the CDR3 is TGTGCCATCAGTACCGCACCACCGCGGGCCGAGCAGTACTTC.

The rearrangement uses TRBV5-1 and TRBJ2-2; D is uncertain. The V gene's germline CDR1 is SGHRS and CDR2 YFSETQ. Trimming took 1 base from V and 1 from J, leaving 5 bases between them. This CDR3 has 14 residues. The CDR3 coding sequence is TGCGCCAGCAGCTTGTTTGGGAACACCGGGGAGCTGTTTTTT. Translated: CASSLFGNTGELFF.

This rearrangement joins TRBV7-9 to TRBJ2-2; 9 bases map to TRBD1. Germline V gene data show CDR1 as SEHNR and CDR2 as FQNEAQ (reference sequence). After removal of 3 bases from V and 0 bases from J, the junction contained 2 bases not matched to a gene. CDR3 length: 16 amino acids. The CDR3 DNA reads as TGTGCCAGCAGCTTTGGGACAGGGACGAACACCGGGGAGCTGTTTTTT. This translates into CASSFGTGTNTGELFF.

The gene calls are TRBV6-5 and TRBJ2-4; D call uncertain. Per germline, CDR1 MNHEY and CDR2 SVGAGI. This CDR3 is 15 amino acids long. Trimming took 0 bases from V and 10 from J, leaving 16 bases between them. CDR3 sequence: CASSYSIGQGIIQYF. The CDR3, as DNA: TGTGCCAGCAGTTACTCGATCGGGCAAGGAATTATTCAGTACTTC.

The genes are TRBV9 and TRBJ1-2; no reliable D call. Germline V gene lookup returns CDR1 SGDLS and CDR2 YYNGEE. V lost 0 bases and J lost 7, with 13 bases in between. The CDR3 has 14 amino acids. The CDR3 loop reads CASSVVGWSGGYTF. CDR3 sequence (DNA): TGTGCCAGCAGCGTAGTAGGGTGGTCCGGTGGCTACACCTTC. Looking up the rest from reference TRBV9 and TRBJ1-2 gives the full variable domain: DSGVTQTPKHLITATGQRVTLRCSPRSGDLSVYWYQQSLDQGLQFLIQYYNGEERAKGNILERFSAQQFPDLHSELNLSSLELGDSALYFCASSVVGWSGGYTFGSGTRLTVV.

The chain uses TRBV5-1 and TRBJ1-5; D is uncertain. Trimming shortened V by 4 bases and J by 5 bases, and 10 bases separated the two germline ends. From germline, CDR1 is SGHRS and CDR2 YFSETQ. CDR3 size: 13 residues. CDR3 region: CASSPGRDQPQHF. The CDR3 DNA reads as TGCGCCAGCAGCCCCGGACGGGATCAGCCCCAGCATTTT.

This chain connects TRBV7-3 to TRBJ1-3; TRBD1 is a possible D gene (5 bases). Germline CDR1 reads SGHTA; CDR2 reads FQGTGA. The V gene lost 6 bases and the J gene lost 4 bases, with 10 bases spanning the gap. The CDR3 spans 13 residues. CDR3 sequence (DNA): TGTGCCAGCAGTTATCGGGGCGGAAACACCATATATTTT. It is translated as CASSYRGGNTIYF.

V is TRBV3-1 (or the pseudogene TRBV3-2) and J is TRBJ1-2, with 8 bases aligning to TRBD1. The germline gives CDR1 LGHDT, CDR2 YNNKEL (reference sequence). Trimming took 0 bases from V and 0 from J; bases not matched to a gene: 9. CDR3 size: 18 residues. In DNA, the CDR3 is TGTGCCAGCAGCCAAGACTTCGGGACAGGACCTGCTAACTATGGCTACACCTTC. It translates to CASSQDFGTGPANYGYTF.

This chain uses TRBV7-3 with TRBJ2-5; 8 bases map to TRBD2. This CDR3 region has 16 residues. Germline V gene sequence: CDR1 SGHTA, CDR2 FQGTGA. V lost 1 base, J lost 5 bases, and 9 bases stayed unmatched. In nucleotides, the CDR3 is TGTGCCAGCAGCTTAATTCCGGGAGGGCGATCGGAGACCCAGTACTTC. As protein: CASSLIPGGRSETQYF. Looking up the rest from reference TRBV7-3 and TRBJ2-5 gives the full variable domain: GAGVSQTPSNKVTEKGKYVELRCDPISGHTALYWYRQSLGQGPEFLIYFQGTGAADDSGLPNDRFFAVRPEGSVSTLKIQRTERGDSAVYLCASSLIPGGRSETQYFGPGTRLLVL.

This clone was picked up a small number of times. The CDR3 reads CASSLGSSGGPGELFF. As DNA, the CDR3 is TGTGCCAGCAGCTTAGGCTCGTCAGGGGGGCCCGGGGAGCTGTTTTTT. The chain has TRBV7-8 and TRBJ2-2; a weak D match, TRBD1 (7 bases). CDR3 size: 16 residues. The V and J ends lost 1 base and 6 bases respectively, with 15 bases between them. Germline V gene sequence: CDR1 SGHVS, CDR2 FQNEAQ.

In this sample, this clone turned up once. The rearrangement links TRBV7-2 to TRBJ2-2, with D hard to call. This CDR3 has 14 residues. Germline V CDR1 and CDR2: SGHTA, FQGNSA. Trimming stripped 1 base from V and 4 bases from J, with 7 bases between. CDR3 sequence: CASSLGLSTGELFF. The CDR3 bases are TGTGCCAGCAGCTTAGGTCTATCCACCGGGGAGCTGTTTTTT.

The rearrangement joins TRBV5-4 to TRBJ1-4, with a tentative D call TRBD1 (5 bases). V was trimmed by 2 bases and J by 7 bases, leaving 15 bases between them. The CDR3 totals 15 residues. Germline V gives CDR1 SGHNT, CDR2 YYREEE (reference sequence). This CDR3 reads CASSFGAGGGEKLFF. The CDR3 nucleotides are TGTGCCAGCAGCTTTGGGGCCGGGGGGGGTGAAAAACTGTTTTTT.

The chain is built from TRBV19 and TRBJ2-5; 10 bases match TRBD1. The germline gives CDR1 LNHDA, CDR2 SQIVND (reference sequence). This CDR3 contains 20 residues. The trim removed 0 bases at V and 2 bases at J, leaving 15 bases unmatched. CDR3 in amino acids: CASSIDHGQGDKEGQETQYF. The CDR3 nucleotides read TGTGCCAGTAGTATAGACCATGGACAGGGGGATAAGGAAGGTCAAGAGACCCAGTACTTC.

The chain uses TRBV19 and TRBJ2-7, with D hard to call. The CDR3 runs to 13 residues. V shed 6 bases and J shed 2 bases, with 11 bases lying between them. Germline V gene lookup returns CDR1 LNHDA and CDR2 SQIVND (reference sequence). The CDR3 spells CASSSKATYEQYF. The CDR3 DNA is TGTGCCAGTAGCAGTAAAGCAACCTACGAGCAGTACTTC.

J is TRBJ1-1 and V is TRBV18; maybe TRBD1 (5 bases). The CDR3 spans 14 residues. V lost 4 bases and J 4 bases, leaving 13 bases between the germline ends. Per germline, CDR1 KGHSH and CDR2 LQKENI. In DNA form, the CDR3 reads TGTGCCAGCTCACTCGAGCCGGGGGGCACTGAAGCTTTCTTT. Translation gives CASSLEPGGTEAFF.

This sequence joins TRBV7-2 and TRBJ1-1; possibly TRBD1 for D (5 bases). Germline CDR1 reads SGHTA; CDR2 reads FQGNSA. Trimming took off 5 bases at V and 8 bases at J, with 12 bases between the two ends. The length of the CDR3 is 12 residues. For the CDR3, the DNA is TGTGCCAGCAGCCCAGGGAGGCCGGAAGCTTTCTTT. Its translation is CASSPGRPEAFF.

The table lists this clone with a few counts. The chain is built from TRBV18 and TRBJ1-2, with 7 bases that match TRBD1. This CDR3 has 14 residues. Germline-derived CDR1 and CDR2 are KGHSH and LQKENI. V was clipped by 5 bases and J by 2 bases; unmatched bases: 5. The chain's CDR3 is CASSSGQRNYGYTF. The CDR3 DNA follows: TGTGCCAGCTCATCGGGACAGCGGAACTATGGCTACACCTTC.

The rearrangement uses TRBV29-1 and TRBJ2-7, with TRBD2 as a possible D gene (6 bases). The CDR3 is 14 amino acids. Looked up from germline, CDR1 is SQVTM and CDR2 is ANQGSEA. V was trimmed by 6 bases and J by 0 bases, leaving 15 bases between them. The CDR3 protein is CSVRGGAHSYEQYF. Here the CDR3 DNA reads TGCAGCGTCCGTGGAGGGGCTCACTCCTACGAGCAGTACTTC.